One sample yielded the 27 T cell receptor beta chains listed below, sequenced in a study of blood T cell repertoires in COVID-19. Some clones are missing from TCRdb's copy, which holds only in-frame ones; the method was immunoSEQ multiplex PCR. Of approximately 200,000 clones listed, more than 70% are singletons. Specimen: peripheral blood. Receptor source: a woman aged 55 to 70 with acute or convalescent COVID-19.

This clone was counted between two and nine times. Written as DNA, the CDR3 is TGTGCCAGCAGCTTAGATGGGAGGGCGGTCTATGAGCAGTTCTTC. It encodes CASSLDGRAVYEQFF. This rearrangement joins TRBV11-2 to TRBJ2-1; 7 bases are a match to TRBD2. CDR3 length: 15 residues. Looked up from germline, CDR1 is SGHAT and CDR2 is FQNNGV. J gave up 8 bases and V 0 bases, and 7 bases lay outside the gene matches.

The chain couples TRBV3-1 (or the pseudogene TRBV3-2) to TRBJ2-1; TRBD2 matches at 8 bases. The CDR3 is made up of 15 amino acids. The V and J ends lost 1 base and 10 bases, in that order; junction bases with no gene match: 9. The V gene's germline CDR1 is LGHDT and CDR2 YNNKEL (reference sequence). As DNA, the CDR3 is TGTGCCAGCAGCCAAGTCTGGCGGGGGGTCATCGAGCAGTTCTTC. Its translation is CASSQVWRGVIEQFF.

This clone was seen only once. The chain combines TRBV3-1 (or the pseudogene TRBV3-2) with TRBJ2-5, with 11 bases that match TRBD2. The CDR3 is 16 residues long. From germline, CDR1 is LGHDT and CDR2 YNNKEL (reference sequence). J lost 1 base, V lost 1 base, and 2 bases had no gene match. CDR3 DNA sequence: TGTGCCAGCAGCCAAGGGACTAGCGGGCTCCAAGAGACCCAGTACTTC. It yields the protein CASSQGTSGLQETQYF.

This chain links TRBV7-9 with TRBJ1-4; 7 bases line up with TRBD1. This CDR3 comprises 15 residues. CDR1 SEHNR and CDR2 FQNEAQ come from the germline V gene (reference sequence). Trimming at V came to 6 bases and at J to 4 bases, leaving 8 bases not matched to a gene. CDR3 amino acids: CASRAKDRINEKLFF. The CDR3 DNA sequence: TGTGCCAGCAGGGCGAAGGACAGGATTAATGAAAAACTGTTTTTT.

The CDR3 loop is CASSLYNQDRTYEQYF. DNA for the CDR3: TGTGCCAGCAGCTTATACAATCAGGACAGGACCTACGAGCAGTACTTC. This chain links TRBV11-1 with TRBJ2-7; 7 bases are shared with TRBD1. Germline lookup yields CDR1 SGHAT and CDR2 FQDESV (reference sequence). The trim removed 2 bases at V and 2 bases at J, leaving 9 bases unmatched. The CDR3 is 16 amino acids.

The chain is built from TRBV19 and TRBJ2-5; D gene unclear. CDR1 LNHDA and CDR2 SQIVND come from the germline V gene (reference sequence). V lost 5 bases, J lost 1 base, and 8 bases lay in between. The CDR3 contains 13 residues. CDR3 sequence reads: CASSLWAQETQYF. The CDR3 DNA sequence: TGTGCCAGTAGTCTCTGGGCCCAAGAGACCCAGTACTTC.

The V gene is TRBV15, the J gene TRBJ2-7, with D possibly TRBD2 on 6 matching bases. The CDR3 is made up of 16 amino acids. Germline CDR1 is LNHNV and CDR2 is YYDKDF (reference sequence). V lost 1 base and J lost 3, with 16 bases in between. This CDR3 is CATSRGGTGKGYEQYF. CDR3 in DNA: TGTGCCACCAGCAGAGGCGGGACCGGAAAAGGCTACGAGCAGTACTTC.

The V call is TRBV28, the J call TRBJ2-5, with 9 positions matching TRBD1. Germline V gives CDR1 MDHEN, CDR2 SYDVKM. The V and J ends lost 6 bases and 3 bases, in that order; junction bases with no gene match: 5. The CDR3 has 14 amino acids. This CDR3 reads CASRATGGKETQYF. CDR3 coding DNA: TGTGCCAGCAGGGCAACAGGGGGCAAAGAGACCCAGTACTTC.

The V and J genes are TRBV7-2 and TRBJ2-3; no reliable D call. With 1 base removed from V and 1 base from J, the gap between germline ends came to 9 bases. Germline lookup yields CDR1 SGHTA and CDR2 FQGNSA. The CDR3 loop spans 15 amino acids. The CDR3 sequence: CASSLDSLGTDTQYF. DNA of the CDR3: TGTGCCAGCAGCTTAGATAGCTTAGGCACAGATACGCAGTATTTT.

This clone was counted between two and nine times. The V and J genes are TRBV6-5 and TRBJ2-5; 7 nucleotides line up with TRBD1. The junction had 6 bases not matched to a gene; V was cut back by 8 bases and J by 0 bases. The CDR3 totals 14 residues. Germline assignment: CDR1 MNHEY and CDR2 SVGAGI. The CDR3 DNA sequence: TGTGCCAGCCAGAAGACAGGGTACCAAGAGACCCAGTACTTC. Residues: CASQKTGYQETQYF.

This clone occurred a few times. The junction departs from the called germline gene at one end, perhaps through a read error. The chain couples TRBV27 to TRBJ2-7, with 9 bases matching TRBD1. Germline CDR1 and CDR2: MNHEY and SMNVEV (reference sequence). CDR3 length: 14 amino acids. As DNA, the CDR3 is TGTGCCAGCAGTTCGGGACAGGGTTCCTCCGAGCAGTACTTC. Protein product: CASSSGQGSSEQYF.

The V call is TRBV30, the J call TRBJ2-1, with TRBD2 matching over 8 bases. This CDR3 spans 15 amino acids. Per germline, CDR1 GTSNPN and CDR2 SVGIG (reference sequence). Trimming at V came to 4 bases and at J to 9 bases, leaving 14 bases not matched to a gene. CDR3 amino acids: CAWTPVSGGAGEQFF. As DNA, the CDR3 is TGTGCCTGGACTCCTGTTTCCGGGGGGGCAGGTGAGCAGTTCTTC.

This clone appeared a few times. The chain carries TRBV5-1 and TRBJ2-7; D possibly corresponds to TRBD1 (7 bases). Trimming stripped 3 bases from V and 2 bases from J, with 15 bases between. The germline gives CDR1 SGHRS, CDR2 YFSETQ. The CDR3 consists of 15 residues. Here the CDR3 DNA reads TGCGCCAGCAGCTCAATACAGGGGACTGCCTACGAGCAGTACTTC. Translation: CASSSIQGTAYEQYF.

The V gene is TRBV10-3, the J gene TRBJ1-3; 8 bases agree with TRBD1. V lost 3 bases to trimming and J lost 0 bases; unmatched junction nucleotides: 13. The CDR3 loop spans 19 amino acids. Germline assignment: CDR1 ENHRY and CDR2 SYGVKD. CDR3 loop: CAISDPSGGPSSSGNTIYF. CDR3 DNA sequence: TGTGCCATCAGTGACCCTTCAGGGGGCCCTTCGAGCTCTGGAAACACCATATATTTT.

V usage is TRBV5-6 and J usage is TRBJ1-2; D gene uncertain. V was shortened by 0 bases and J by 6 bases, with 9 bases between the two germline ends. The germline V gene has CDR1 SGHDT and CDR2 YYEEEE. This CDR3 region has 13 residues. DNA for the CDR3: TGTGCCAGCAGCTTGGCCGGGTTGGATGGCTACACCTTC. This translates into CASSLAGLDGYTF.

The J gene is TRBJ2-7, the V gene TRBV14; TRBD2 matches at 7 bases. Germline CDR1 and CDR2: SGHDN and FVKESK. The CDR3 loop spans 15 amino acids. The ends lost 3 bases at V and 6 bases at J; junction bases unmatched: 11. CDR3 DNA: TGTGCCAGCAGCCAGCTTGGGGGAGGGATGATCGAGCAGTACTTC. It is translated as CASSQLGGGMIEQYF.

The chain recombines TRBV6-5 with TRBJ2-7, with D tentatively TRBD1 (9 bases). Looked up from germline, CDR1 is MNHEY and CDR2 is SVGAGI. V lost 2 bases, J lost 2 bases, and 16 bases lay in between. This CDR3 spans 16 amino acids. The CDR3 DNA sequence: TGTGCCAGCAGTTACGCGGGGGGACAGGGCCCCTACGAGCAGTACTTC. This translates into CASSYAGGQGPYEQYF.

In its sample, this clone was seen a few times. The genes are TRBV4-1 and TRBJ1-1, with D maybe TRBD1 (6 bases). Deletions cut 3 bases from V and 1 base from J, with 15 bases between. The germline CDR1 and CDR2 sequences are MGHRA and YSYEKL. This CDR3 comprises 16 residues. Here the CDR3 DNA reads TGCGCCAGCAGCCAGGGGGGGCTGTGGGCGAACACTGAAGCTTTCTTT. It translates to CASSQGGLWANTEAFF.

V is TRBV5-1 and J is TRBJ1-1; D remains ambiguous. Trimming cost V 3 bases and J 1 base, with 13 bases left between them. This CDR3 comprises 15 residues. CDR1 is SGHRS and CDR2 is YFSETQ in the germline V gene. The CDR3 reads CASSYHTGENTEAFF. The CDR3, as DNA: TGCGCCAGCAGCTACCACACGGGAGAGAACACTGAAGCTTTCTTT.

This clone appeared a few times. V is TRBV11-3 and J is TRBJ2-7; 8 bases map to TRBD2. CDR3 size: 20 residues. Per germline, CDR1 SGHNT and CDR2 YENEEA. V lost 5 bases, J lost 1 base, and 22 bases stayed unmatched. CDR3 amino acids: CASSPDPPYREGRPSYEQYF. In nucleotides, the CDR3 is TGTGCCAGCAGCCCTGACCCCCCCTATCGGGAGGGCCGACCTTCCTACGAGCAGTACTTC.

This chain uses TRBV27 with TRBJ2-7, with D possibly being TRBD1 (6 bases). The CDR3 runs to 14 residues. Germline CDR1 is MNHEY and CDR2 is SMNVEV (reference sequence). Trimming took 7 bases from V and 5 from J, leaving 18 bases between them. The CDR3 DNA follows: TGTGCCAGCACCCGCGGAACAGGGTCCCACGAGCAGTACTTC. Its translation is CASTRGTGSHEQYF.

This clone has only one observation. The chain couples TRBV2 to TRBJ2-7, with 13 positions matching TRBD2. J was trimmed by 2 bases and V by 6 bases; bases with no gene match: 1. The CDR3 has 14 residues. Germline V gene lookup returns CDR1 SNHLY and CDR2 FYNNEI. The CDR3 reads CASRGTSGTYEQYF. CDR3 coding DNA: TGTGCCAGCAGGGGGACTAGCGGGACCTACGAGCAGTACTTC. The whole variable domain, filled in from reference TRBV2 and TRBJ2-7, reads EPEVTQTPSHQVTQMGQEVILRCVPISNHLYFYWYRQILGQKVEFLVSFYNNEISEKSEIFDDQFSVERPDGSNFTLKIRSTKLEDSAMYFCASRGTSGTYEQYFGPGTRLTVT.

This clone was counted a few times. The rearrangement joins TRBV7-2 to TRBJ2-7, with a possible D match to TRBD1 (5 bases). V gave up 2 bases and J gave up 7 bases, with 12 bases separating them. The CDR3 runs 13 residues. From germline, CDR1 is SGHTA and CDR2 FQGNSA. As DNA, the CDR3 is TGTGCCAGCAGCTTAAAGGGGCCTAGAGAGCAGTACTTC. Translating it yields CASSLKGPREQYF.

The chain joins TRBV3-1 (or the pseudogene TRBV3-2) to TRBJ2-5; TRBD2 agrees at 11 bases. In germline, CDR1 is LGHDT, CDR2 YNNKEL (reference sequence). V was clipped by 0 bases and J by 5 bases; unmatched bases: 8. The CDR3 length is 17 residues. CDR3 amino acids: CASSQEWGTSGAETQYF. DNA for the CDR3: TGTGCCAGCAGCCAAGAATGGGGGACTAGCGGAGCCGAGACCCAGTACTTC.

The chain is built from TRBV11-2 and TRBJ1-6; D uncertain. CDR3 length equals 15 residues. In germline, CDR1 is SGHAT, CDR2 FQNNGV. Trimming took 1 base from V and 3 from J, leaving 7 bases between them. Here the CDR3 DNA reads TGTGCCAGCAGCTTAGGTCCCCTCTATAATTCACCCCTCCACTTT. Amino acids: CASSLGPLYNSPLHF.

The chain joins TRBV7-9 to TRBJ2-3; D is perhaps TRBD2 (7 bases). This CDR3 has 14 amino acids. V was pared by 0 bases and J by 8 bases, with 12 bases between. Germline V gene data show CDR1 as SEHNR and CDR2 as FQNEAQ (reference sequence). CDR3 in amino acids: CASSLAGGPVTQYF. DNA for the CDR3: TGTGCCAGCAGCTTAGCGGGGGGGCCTGTTACGCAGTATTTT.

The chain carries TRBV7-9 and TRBJ1-1; D is perhaps TRBD1 (6 bases). V lost 8 bases, J lost 4 bases, and 14 bases lay in between. Germline V gene data show CDR1 as SEHNR and CDR2 as FQNEAQ (reference sequence). The length of the CDR3 is 13 residues. For the CDR3, the DNA is TGTGCCAGCCACAGGGTCGCAGGCACTGAAGCTTTCTTT. Translating gives CASHRVAGTEAFF.